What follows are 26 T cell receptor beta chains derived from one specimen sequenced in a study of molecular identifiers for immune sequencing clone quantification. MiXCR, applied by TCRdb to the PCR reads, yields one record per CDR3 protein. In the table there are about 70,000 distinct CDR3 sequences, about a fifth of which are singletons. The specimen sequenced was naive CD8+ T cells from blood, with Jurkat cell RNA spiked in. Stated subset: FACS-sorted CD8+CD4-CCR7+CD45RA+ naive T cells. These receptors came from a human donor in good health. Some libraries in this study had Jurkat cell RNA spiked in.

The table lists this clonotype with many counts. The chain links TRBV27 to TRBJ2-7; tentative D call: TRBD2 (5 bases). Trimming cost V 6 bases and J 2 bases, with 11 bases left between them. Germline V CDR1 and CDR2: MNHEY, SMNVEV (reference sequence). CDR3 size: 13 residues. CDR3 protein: CASSTWGAYEQYF. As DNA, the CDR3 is TGTGCCAGCAGCACATGGGGAGCCTACGAGCAGTACTTC.

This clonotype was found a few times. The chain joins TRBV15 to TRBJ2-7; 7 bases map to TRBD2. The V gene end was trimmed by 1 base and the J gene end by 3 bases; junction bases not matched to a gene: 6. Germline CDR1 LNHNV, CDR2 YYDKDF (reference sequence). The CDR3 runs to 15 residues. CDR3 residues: CATSRVWEGDYEQYF. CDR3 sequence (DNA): TGTGCCACCAGCAGAGTCTGGGAGGGAGACTACGAGCAGTACTTC.

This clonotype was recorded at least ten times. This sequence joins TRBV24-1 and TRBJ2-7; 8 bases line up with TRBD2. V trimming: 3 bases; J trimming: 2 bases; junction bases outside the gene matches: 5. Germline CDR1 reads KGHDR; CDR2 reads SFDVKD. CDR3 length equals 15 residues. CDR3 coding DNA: TGTGCCACCAGTGATCCTACTAGCGGAACCTACGAGCAGTACTTC. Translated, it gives CATSDPTSGTYEQYF.

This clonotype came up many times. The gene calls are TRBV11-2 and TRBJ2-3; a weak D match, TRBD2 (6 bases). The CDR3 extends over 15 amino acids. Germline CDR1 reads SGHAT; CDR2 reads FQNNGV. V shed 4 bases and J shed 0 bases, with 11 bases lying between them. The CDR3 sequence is CASSYYGSSTDTQYF. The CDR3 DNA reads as TGTGCCAGCAGCTATTACGGGAGCAGCACAGATACGCAGTATTTT.

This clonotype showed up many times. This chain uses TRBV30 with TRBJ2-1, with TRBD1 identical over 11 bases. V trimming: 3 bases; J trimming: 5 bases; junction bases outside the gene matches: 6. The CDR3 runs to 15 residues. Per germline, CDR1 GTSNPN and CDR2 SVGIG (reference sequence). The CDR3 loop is CAWSRDRGAHNEQFF. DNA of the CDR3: TGTGCCTGGAGCCGGGACAGGGGGGCCCACAATGAGCAGTTCTTC.

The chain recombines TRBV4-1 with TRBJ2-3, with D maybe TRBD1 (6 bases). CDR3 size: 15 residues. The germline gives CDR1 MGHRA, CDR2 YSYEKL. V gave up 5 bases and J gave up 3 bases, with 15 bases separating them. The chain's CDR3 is CASSGWGRATDTQYF. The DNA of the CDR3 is TGCGCCAGCAGCGGTTGGGGGCGGGCTACAGATACGCAGTATTTT.

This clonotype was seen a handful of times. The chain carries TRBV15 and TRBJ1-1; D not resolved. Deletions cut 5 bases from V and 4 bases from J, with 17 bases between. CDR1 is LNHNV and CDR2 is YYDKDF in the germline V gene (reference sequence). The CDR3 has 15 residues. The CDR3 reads CATSGVRVEVTEAFF. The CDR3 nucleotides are TGTGCCACCAGCGGAGTACGGGTGGAGGTCACTGAAGCTTTCTTT.

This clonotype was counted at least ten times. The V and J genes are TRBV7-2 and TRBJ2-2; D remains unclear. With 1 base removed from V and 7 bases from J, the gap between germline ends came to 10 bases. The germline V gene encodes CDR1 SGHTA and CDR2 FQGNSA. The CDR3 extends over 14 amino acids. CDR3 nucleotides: TGTGCCAGCAGCTTAGTTTCCAGAAACGGGGAGCTGTTTTTT. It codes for CASSLVSRNGELFF.

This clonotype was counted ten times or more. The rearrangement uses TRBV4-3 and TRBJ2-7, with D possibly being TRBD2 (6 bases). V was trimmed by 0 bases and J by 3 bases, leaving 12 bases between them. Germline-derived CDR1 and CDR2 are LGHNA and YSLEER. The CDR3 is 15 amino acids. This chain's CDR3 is CASSQERDSGYEQYF. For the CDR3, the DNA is TGCGCCAGCAGCCAAGAACGGGACTCAGGCTACGAGCAGTACTTC.

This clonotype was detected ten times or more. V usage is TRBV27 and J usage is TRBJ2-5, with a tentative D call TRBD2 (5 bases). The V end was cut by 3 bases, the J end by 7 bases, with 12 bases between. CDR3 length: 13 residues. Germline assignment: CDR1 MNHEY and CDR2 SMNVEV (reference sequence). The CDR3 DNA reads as TGTGCCAGCAGTTTGGGAGAGCCGGGGACCCAGTACTTC. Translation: CASSLGEPGTQYF.

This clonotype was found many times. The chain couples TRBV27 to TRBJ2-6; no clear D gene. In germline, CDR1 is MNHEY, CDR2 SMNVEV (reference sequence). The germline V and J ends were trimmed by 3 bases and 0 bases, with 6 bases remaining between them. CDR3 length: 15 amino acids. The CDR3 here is CASSFTFSGANVLTF. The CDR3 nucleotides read TGTGCCAGCAGTTTCACTTTCTCTGGGGCCAACGTCCTGACTTTC. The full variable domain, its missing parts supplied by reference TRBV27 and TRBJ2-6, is EAQVTQNPRYLITVTGKKLTVTCSQNMNHEYMSWYRQDPGLGLRQIYYSMNVEVTDKGDVPEGYKVSRKEKRNFPLILESPSPNQTSLYFCASSFTFSGANVLTFGAGSRLTVL.

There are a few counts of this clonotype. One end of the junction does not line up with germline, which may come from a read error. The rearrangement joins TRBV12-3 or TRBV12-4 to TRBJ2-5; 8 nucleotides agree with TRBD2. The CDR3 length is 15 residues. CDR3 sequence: CASSLAGNFAETQYF. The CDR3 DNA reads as TGTGCCAGCAGCTTAGCGGGAAATTTTGCGGAGACCCAGTACTTC.

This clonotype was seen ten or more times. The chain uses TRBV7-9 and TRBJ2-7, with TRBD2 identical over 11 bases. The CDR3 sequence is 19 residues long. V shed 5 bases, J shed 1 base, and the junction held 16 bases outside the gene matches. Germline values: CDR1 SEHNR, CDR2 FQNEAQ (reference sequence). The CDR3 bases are TGTGCCAGCAGCCTCTTCTTATTTTCGGCTAGCGGGAGGTCCTACGAGCAGTACTTC. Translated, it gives CASSLFLFSASGRSYEQYF.

CDR3: CASTSLGLAEETQYF. The CDR3 DNA reads as TGTGCCAGCACCTCTCTCGGGCTAGCGGAAGAGACCCAGTACTTC. The genes are TRBV27 and TRBJ2-5; 7 nucleotides align to TRBD2. From germline, CDR1 is MNHEY and CDR2 SMNVEV (reference sequence). CDR3 length: 15 amino acids. V trimming: 7 bases; J trimming: 3 bases; junction bases outside the gene matches: 11.

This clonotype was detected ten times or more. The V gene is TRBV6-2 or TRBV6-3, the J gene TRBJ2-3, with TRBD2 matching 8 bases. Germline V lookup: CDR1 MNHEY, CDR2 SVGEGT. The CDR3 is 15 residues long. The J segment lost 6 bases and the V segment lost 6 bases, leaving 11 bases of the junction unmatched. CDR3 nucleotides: TGTGCCAGCAGCCAGCCAGCGGGAGTGGTTGATACGCAGTATTTT. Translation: CASSQPAGVVDTQYF.

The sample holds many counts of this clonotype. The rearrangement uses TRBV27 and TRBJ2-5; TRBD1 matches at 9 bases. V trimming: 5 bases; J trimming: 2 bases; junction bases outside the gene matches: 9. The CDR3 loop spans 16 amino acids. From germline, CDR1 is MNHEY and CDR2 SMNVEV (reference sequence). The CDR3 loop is CASSQGQGQSQETQYF. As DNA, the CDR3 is TGTGCCAGCAGTCAAGGACAGGGGCAATCTCAAGAGACCCAGTACTTC.

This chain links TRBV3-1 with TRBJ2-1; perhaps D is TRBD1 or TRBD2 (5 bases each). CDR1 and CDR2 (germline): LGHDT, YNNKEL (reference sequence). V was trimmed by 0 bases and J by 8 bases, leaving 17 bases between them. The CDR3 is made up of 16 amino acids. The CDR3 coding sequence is TGTGCCAGCAGCCAAGAGGACCGGGACGCTGGCCATGAGCAGTTCTTC. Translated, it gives CASSQEDRDAGHEQFF.

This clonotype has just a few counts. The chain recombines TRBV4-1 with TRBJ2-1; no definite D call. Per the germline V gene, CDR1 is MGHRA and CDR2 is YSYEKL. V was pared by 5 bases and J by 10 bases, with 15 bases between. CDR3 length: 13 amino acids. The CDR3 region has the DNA TGCGCCAGCAGCAAACCTTCCGTACCCGAGCAGTTCTTC. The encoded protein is CASSKPSVPEQFF.

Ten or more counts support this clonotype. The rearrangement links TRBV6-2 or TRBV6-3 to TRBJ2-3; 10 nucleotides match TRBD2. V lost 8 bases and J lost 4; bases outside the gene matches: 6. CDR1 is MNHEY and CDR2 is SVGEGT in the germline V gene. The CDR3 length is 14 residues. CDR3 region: CASGLAGGADTQYF. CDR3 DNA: TGTGCCAGCGGTTTAGCGGGAGGAGCAGATACGCAGTATTTT.

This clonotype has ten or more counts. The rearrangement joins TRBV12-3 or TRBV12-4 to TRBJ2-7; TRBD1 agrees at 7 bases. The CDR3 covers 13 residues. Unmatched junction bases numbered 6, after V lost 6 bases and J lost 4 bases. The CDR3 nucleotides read TGTGCCAGCAGACGGACAGGCTGGTACGAGCAGTACTTC. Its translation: CASRRTGWYEQYF.

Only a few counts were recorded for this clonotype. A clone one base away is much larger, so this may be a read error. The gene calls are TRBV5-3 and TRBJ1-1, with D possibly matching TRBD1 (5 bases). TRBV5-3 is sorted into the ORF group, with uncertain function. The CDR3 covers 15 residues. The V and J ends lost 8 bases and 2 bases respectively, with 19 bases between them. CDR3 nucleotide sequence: TGTGCCAGCAGCAAAGACGGGGCAGCTAACACTGAAGCTTTCTTT. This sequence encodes CASSKDGAANTEAFF.

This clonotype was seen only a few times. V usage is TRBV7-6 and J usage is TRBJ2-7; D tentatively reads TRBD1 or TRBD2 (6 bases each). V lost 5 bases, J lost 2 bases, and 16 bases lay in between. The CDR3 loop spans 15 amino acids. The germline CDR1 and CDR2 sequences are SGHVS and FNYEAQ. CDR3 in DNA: TGTGCCAGCAGCCCAGGTGGGGGGCGGGCCTACGAGCAGTACTTC. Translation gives CASSPGGGRAYEQYF.

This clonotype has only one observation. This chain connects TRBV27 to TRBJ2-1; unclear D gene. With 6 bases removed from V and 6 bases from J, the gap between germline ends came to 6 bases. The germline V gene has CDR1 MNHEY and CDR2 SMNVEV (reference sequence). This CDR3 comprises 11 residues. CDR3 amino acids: CASRTFNEQFF. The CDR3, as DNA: TGTGCCAGCAGGACATTCAATGAGCAGTTCTTC.

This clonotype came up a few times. DNA of the CDR3: TGTGCCAGCAGCCGATCAGGGGAGGGAAATCAGCCCCAGCATTTT. It specifies CASSRSGEGNQPQHF. The chain couples TRBV7-9 to TRBJ1-5; possibly TRBD1 for D (6 bases). The CDR3 covers 15 residues. Per the germline V gene, CDR1 is SEHNR and CDR2 is FQNEAQ (reference sequence). V lost 5 bases and J 4 bases, leaving 15 bases between the germline ends. Full variable domain (remainder filled in from reference TRBV7-9 and TRBJ1-5): DTGVSQNPRHKITKRGQNVTFRCDPISEHNRLYWYRQTLGQGPEFLTYFQNEAQLEKSRLLSDRFSAERPKGSFSTLEIQRTEQGDSAMYLCASSRSGEGNQPQHFGDGTRLSIL.

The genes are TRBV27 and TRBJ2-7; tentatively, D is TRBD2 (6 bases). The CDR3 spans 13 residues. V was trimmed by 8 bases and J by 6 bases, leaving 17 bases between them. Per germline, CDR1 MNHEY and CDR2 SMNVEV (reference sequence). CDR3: CASAWEAGFEQYF. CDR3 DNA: TGTGCCAGCGCATGGGAGGCAGGGTTCGAGCAGTACTTC.

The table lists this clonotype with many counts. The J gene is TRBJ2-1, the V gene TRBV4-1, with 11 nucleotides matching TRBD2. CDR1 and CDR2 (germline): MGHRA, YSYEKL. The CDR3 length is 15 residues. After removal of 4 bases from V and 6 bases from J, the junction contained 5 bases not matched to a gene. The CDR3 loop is CASSLGLAALNEQFF. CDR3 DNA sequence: TGCGCCAGCAGCCTGGGACTAGCGGCCCTCAATGAGCAGTTCTTC.